This is a list of T cell receptor beta chains from one sample in a study of CD8 T cells in Susac syndrome. TCRdb independently ran MiXCR on the immunoSEQ multiplex PCR reads; one entry per CDR3 protein. The table includes approximately 190,000 distinct CDR3 sequences, 85% to 95% detected once. Sequenced sample: CD4+ T cells from PBMCs. These receptors came from a human donor in good health. The CDR3 runs from the conserved cysteine through the conserved F or W. A D gene is named only where the DNA matches it firmly. The size field is filled for only some rows; it gives once, few, many or a size class.

V: TRBV7-2
size: few
J: TRBJ2-1
D: TRBD2
CDR3: CASSLGGGYNEQFF
DNA: TGTGCCAGCAGCTTAGGCGGGGGGTACAATGAGCAGTTCTTC

V: TRBV20-1
size: -
J: TRBJ2-7
D: TRBD2
CDR3: CSARQQTSGVPSYEQYF
DNA: TGCAGTGCTAGACAGCAGACTAGCGGGGTTCCCTCCTACGAGCAGTACTTC

V: TRBV18
size: -
J: TRBJ2-7
D: -
CDR3: CASSLQTGTHEQYF
DNA: TGTGCCAGCTCACTCCAAACAGGGACACACGAGCAGTACTTC

V: TRBV7-3
size: -
J: TRBJ1-5
D: -
CDR3: CASSLRGGQPQHF
DNA: TGTGCCAGCAGCTTGAGGGGCGGACAGCCCCAGCATTTT

V: TRBV9
size: once
J: TRBJ1-1
D: -
CDR3: CASSPGANRAFF
DNA: TGTGCCAGCAGCCCCGGGGCCAATAGAGCTTTCTTT

V: TRBV5-1
size: once
J: TRBJ2-2
D: -
CDR3: CASSGEVNTGELFF
DNA: TGCGCCAGCAGCGGGGAGGTGAACACCGGGGAGCTGTTTTTT

V: TRBV20-1
size: -
J: TRBJ1-5
D: TRBD1
CDR3: CSAQSDREHQPQHF
DNA: TGCAGTGCTCAGTCTGACAGGGAACATCAGCCCCAGCATTTT

V: TRBV30
size: -
J: TRBJ1-2
D: -
CDR3: CAWSEDRIHGYTF
DNA: TGTGCCTGGAGTGAAGACCGCATCCATGGCTACACCTTC

V: TRBV15
size: -
J: TRBJ2-3
D: -
CDR3: CATSRESGLARTDTQYF
DNA: TGTGCCACCAGCAGAGAAAGTGGCCTCGCGCGCACAGATACGCAGTATTTT

V: TRBV14
size: -
J: TRBJ2-7
D: -
CDR3: CASSQDLGHESIQQYF
DNA: TGTGCCAGCAGCCAAGATTTGGGACATGAATCGATCCAGCAGTACTTC